This T cell receptor beta chain is from a study of beta chain features in type 1 diabetes. Study outcomes and limitations: With patients and controls alike, PCR might favor shorter templates to an equal degree. Among all four CD4+ subsets, Type 1 diabetes patients had TCRB CDR3s that were moderately but significantly shorter.

CDR1 and CDR2 from the germline V gene are MDHEN and SYDVKM. There are 14 residues in the CDR3. J lost 2 bases, V lost 5 bases, and 5 bases had no gene match. Expressed TCRB transcripts were sequenced after all isolated RNA was converted to cDNA. Some clones are missing from TCRdb's copy, which holds only in-frame ones; the method was immunoSEQ multiplex PCR. Of 250,000 to 350,000 clones in the sample, about 13% were seen once. This clone has only a few counts. Its specificity is not known. The chain is built from TRBV28 and TRBJ2-5; 7 positions agree with TRBD1. The receptor comes from a man aged 25-45 years with type 1 diabetes. The sequenced sample consisted of naive CD4+ T cells from blood. The CDR3 DNA reads TGTGCCAGCAGTGACAGGGCCATACAAGAGACCCAGTACTTC. Its protein product is CASSDRAIQETQYF.